These 21 T cell receptor beta chains were all obtained from the same sample, sequenced in a study of T cell responses to AZD1222 COVID-19 vaccine. Clones were sequenced by immunoSEQ multiplex PCR, and TCRdb holds only the in-frame ones, with some missing. The table lists roughly 180,000 clones, 90% to 95% of them singletons. This sample comprised peripheral blood, obtained 28 days after the second AZD1222 dose. The receptors originated from an adult who received the AZD1222 COVID-19 vaccine.

The chain employs TRBV19 and TRBJ1-1; TRBD1 matches 7 bases. The CDR3 extends over 16 amino acids. Germline CDR1 reads LNHDA; CDR2 reads SQIVND (reference sequence). V gave up 5 bases and J gave up 0 bases; unmatched junction bases: 9. In DNA form, the CDR3 reads TGTGCCAGTAGTCCCATGGGAGGGGGCTTGAACACTGAAGCTTTCTTT. Protein: CASSPMGGGLNTEAFF. Variable domain in full (rest from reference TRBV19 and TRBJ1-1): DGGITQSPKYLFRKEGQNVTLSCEQNLNHDAMYWYRQDPGQGLRLIYYSQIVNDFQKGDIAEGYSVSREKKESFPLTVTSAQKNPTAFYLCASSPMGGGLNTEAFFGQGTRLTVV.

CDR3 in amino acids: CASSQSVHKRQGLEGNTIYF. The CDR3 DNA reads as TGCGCCAGCAGTCAATCAGTCCACAAAAGACAGGGCCTAGAGGGAAACACCATATATTTT. The chain links TRBV23-1 to TRBJ1-3; 7 bases agree with TRBD1. TRBV23-1 counts as an open reading frame of uncertain function. The trim removed 0 bases at V and 4 bases at J, leaving 18 bases unmatched. The CDR3 sequence is 20 residues long.

This sequence joins TRBV12-3 or TRBV12-4 and TRBJ1-1, with no clear D. The CDR3 has 13 amino acids. The V gene lost 7 bases and the J gene lost 1 base, with 10 bases spanning the gap. The CDR3 sequence: CASKFGQNTEAFF. The DNA for the CDR3 is TGTGCCAGCAAATTTGGGCAGAACACTGAAGCTTTCTTT.

V and J are TRBV7-2 and TRBJ1-2; 9 positions agree with TRBD1. The germline V gene has CDR1 SGHTA and CDR2 FQGNSA. Trimming at V came to 2 bases and at J to 8 bases, leaving 3 bases not matched to a gene. This CDR3 region has 13 residues. CDR3 nucleotides: TGTGCCAGCAGCTTACGGACAGGGGACGGCTACACCTTC. Encoded protein: CASSLRTGDGYTF. The whole variable domain, filled in from reference TRBV7-2 and TRBJ1-2, reads GAGVSQSPSNKVTEKGKDVELRCDPISGHTALYWYRQSLGQGLEFLIYFQGNSAPDKSGLPSDRFSAERTGGSVSTLTIQRTQQEDSAVYLCASSLRTGDGYTFGSGTRLTVV.

V gene TRBV2 combines with J gene TRBJ1-4, with a weak D call TRBD1 (6 bases). Germline V lookup: CDR1 SNHLY, CDR2 FYNNEI. The CDR3 is 13 amino acids. Trimming took off 5 bases at V and 8 bases at J, with 12 bases between the two ends. The CDR3 coding sequence is TGTGCCAGCAGTTACAGGGCGAGAGAAAAACTGTTTTTT. This encodes CASSYRAREKLFF.

V gene TRBV6-5 combines with J gene TRBJ2-3; 12 bases match TRBD2. Looked up from germline, CDR1 is MNHEY and CDR2 is SVGAGI. Unmatched junction bases numbered 5, after V lost 0 bases and J lost 7 bases. The CDR3 runs 16 residues. The CDR3 is CASSYSTSGRLNTQYF. Here the CDR3 DNA reads TGTGCCAGCAGTTACTCAACTAGCGGGAGGCTTAATACGCAGTATTTT.

The J gene is TRBJ1-2, the V gene TRBV9, with D maybe TRBD1 (6 bases). Germline-derived CDR1 and CDR2 are SGDLS and YYNGEE. V was trimmed by 1 base and J by 2 bases, leaving 15 bases between them. This CDR3 is built from 16 residues. The CDR3 DNA sequence: TGTGCCAGCAGCGTATCTACAGGGCTTACCAACTATGGCTACACCTTC. As protein: CASSVSTGLTNYGYTF. Drawing the rest from reference TRBV9 and TRBJ1-2, the complete variable domain is DSGVTQTPKHLITATGQRVTLRCSPRSGDLSVYWYQQSLDQGLQFLIQYYNGEERAKGNILERFSAQQFPDLHSELNLSSLELGDSALYFCASSVSTGLTNYGYTFGSGTRLTVV.

The rearrangement uses TRBV11-2 and TRBJ1-4; 7 bases are a match to TRBD1. The V segment lost 5 bases and the J segment 8 bases; nucleotides outside the gene matches: 17. The germline gives CDR1 SGHAT, CDR2 FQNNGV. The CDR3 is 17 residues long. The CDR3 DNA reads as TGTGCCAGCAGCCCCCGGGCGGGGACAGAGGGATTCGAAAAACTGTTTTTT. This codes for CASSPRAGTEGFEKLFF. Full variable domain (outside the CDR3, taken from reference TRBV11-2 and TRBJ1-4): EAGVAQSPRYKIIEKRQSVAFWCNPISGHATLYWYQQILGQGPKLLIQFQNNGVVDDSQLPKDRFSAERLKGVDSTLKIQPAKLEDSAVYLCASSPRAGTEGFEKLFFGSGTQLSVL.

The chain employs TRBV3-1 (or the pseudogene TRBV3-2) and TRBJ2-7; 7 bases are shared with TRBD2. The CDR3 sequence is 15 residues long. CDR1 and CDR2 (germline): LGHDT, YNNKEL (reference sequence). The V segment lost 4 bases and the J segment 7 bases; nucleotides outside the gene matches: 13. CDR3 sequence reads: CASSPHLAADLEQYF. CDR3 DNA: TGTGCCAGCAGCCCACACCTAGCGGCGGACTTAGAGCAGTACTTC.

V and J are TRBV11-2 and TRBJ2-4, with 7 bases matching TRBD2. The CDR3 is 16 residues long. The germline V gene has CDR1 SGHAT and CDR2 FQNNGV. V shed 2 bases and J 2 bases; nucleotides not matched to a gene: 6. The CDR3 sequence: CASSLYQGGTKNIQYF. The CDR3 DNA is TGTGCCAGCAGCTTATATCAGGGAGGGACCAAAAACATTCAGTACTTC.

The J gene is TRBJ2-2, the V gene TRBV7-6, with D unclear. The germline V gene has CDR1 SGHVS and CDR2 FNYEAQ. V was clipped by 2 bases and J by 7 bases, with 8 bases between them. This CDR3 contains 13 residues. CDR3 protein: CASSLIEYGELFF. As DNA, the CDR3 is TGTGCCAGCAGCTTAATCGAGTACGGGGAGCTGTTTTTT.

The gene calls are TRBV7-9 and TRBJ2-3; 7 positions agree with TRBD1. The CDR3 loop spans 16 amino acids. Germline V lookup: CDR1 SEHNR, CDR2 FQNEAQ (reference sequence). Trimming took 3 bases from V and 3 from J; bases not matched to a gene: 9. Written as DNA, the CDR3 is TGTGCCAGCAGCTTTTCCGGGACAGTGCAGACAGATACGCAGTATTTT. It encodes CASSFSGTVQTDTQYF.

The CDR3 here is CASSSRSGASYNEQFF. The CDR3 bases are TGTGCCAGTAGTTCTCGTAGCGGGGCCTCCTACAATGAGCAGTTCTTC. The chain employs TRBV19 and TRBJ2-1; 8 nucleotides match TRBD2. Trimming at V came to 5 bases and at J to 0 bases, leaving 6 bases not matched to a gene. CDR1 LNHDA and CDR2 SQIVND come from the germline V gene (reference sequence). The CDR3 is 16 amino acids. The whole variable domain, remainder taken from reference TRBV19 and TRBJ2-1, is DGGITQSPKYLFRKEGQNVTLSCEQNLNHDAMYWYRQDPGQGLRLIYYSQIVNDFQKGDIAEGYSVSREKKESFPLTVTSAQKNPTAFYLCASSSRSGASYNEQFFGPGTRLTVL.

The V gene is TRBV7-2, the J gene TRBJ2-7; 12 positions agree with TRBD2. Trimming removed 4 bases from V and 3 bases from J; junction bases left unmatched: 4. Germline CDR1 reads SGHTA; CDR2 reads FQGNSA. This CDR3 is 15 amino acids long. This chain's CDR3 is CASSWTSGAIYEQYF. The CDR3 DNA reads TGTGCCAGCAGCTGGACTAGCGGGGCGATCTACGAGCAGTACTTC.

The rearrangement joins TRBV2 to TRBJ1-5, with D tentatively TRBD1 (6 bases). Trimming removed 2 bases from V and 10 bases from J, with 12 bases in between. This CDR3 has 13 residues. Germline CDR1 and CDR2: SNHLY and FYNNEI. This CDR3 reads CASSEHRVNPQHF. In DNA form, the CDR3 reads TGTGCCAGCAGTGAACACAGGGTGAATCCCCAGCATTTT.

The chain is built from TRBV13 and TRBJ1-3; D is perhaps TRBD1 (5 bases). V lost 6 bases and J 0 bases, leaving 9 bases between the germline ends. Germline V gene lookup returns CDR1 PRHDT and CDR2 FYEKMQ (reference sequence). The CDR3 is made up of 14 amino acids. The CDR3 DNA follows: TGTGCCAGCAGGCCCGGGGGCTCTGGAAACACCATATATTTT. It specifies CASRPGGSGNTIYF.

In this sample, this clone turned up once. This sequence joins TRBV6-5 and TRBJ2-7, with D possibly TRBD2 on 5 matching bases. Between the trimmed V and J ends, which lost 0 bases and 0 bases, there was a span of 12 bases. This CDR3 has 16 residues. The germline V gene encodes CDR1 MNHEY and CDR2 SVGAGI. CDR3 nucleotide sequence: TGTGCCAGCAGTTACTCCTATGGGAGTAGCTCCTACGAGCAGTACTTC. Translated: CASSYSYGSSSYEQYF.

This clone was observed once. The V call is TRBV6-6, the J call TRBJ2-3; TRBD2 matches 12 bases. The germline gives CDR1 MNHNY, CDR2 SVGAGI (reference sequence). V shed 5 bases and J 5 bases; nucleotides not matched to a gene: 2. The CDR3 has 14 amino acids. The CDR3 sequence: CASSPSGGEDTQYF. CDR3 DNA sequence: TGTGCCAGCAGTCCTAGCGGGGGGGAAGATACGCAGTATTTT.

This chain uses TRBV2 with TRBJ1-2, with D unclear. CDR3 size: 12 residues. Trimming removed 5 bases from V and 3 bases from J, with 7 bases in between. Germline CDR1 reads SNHLY; CDR2 reads FYNNEI. The chain's CDR3 is CASSRIYYGYTF. The CDR3 DNA reads as TGTGCCAGCAGTCGCATTTACTATGGCTACACCTTC.

The chain has TRBV5-1 and TRBJ2-7; TRBD1 aligns across 9 bases. J was trimmed by 2 bases and V by 7 bases; bases with no gene match: 7. Germline lookup yields CDR1 SGHRS and CDR2 YFSETQ. The CDR3 runs 14 residues. CDR3 in DNA: TGCGCCAGCGCCCGGGACAGGGCGGCCTACGAGCAGTACTTC. Encoded protein: CASARDRAAYEQYF.

This clone came up a few times. The genes are TRBV3-1 (or the pseudogene TRBV3-2) and TRBJ2-1; 11 bases are a match to TRBD1. In germline, CDR1 is LGHDT, CDR2 YNNKEL (reference sequence). Trimming cost V 6 bases and J 0 bases; bases outside gene matches: 7. The CDR3 totals 17 residues. The CDR3 sequence is CASSTKGTGGSYNEQFF. The CDR3, as DNA: TGTGCCAGCAGTACTAAAGGGACAGGGGGCTCCTACAATGAGCAGTTCTTC.